Listed below are T cell receptor beta chains from one sample, sequenced in a study of T cells in localized non-small cell lung cancer. TCRdb's copy holds only in-frame clones and misses some; the assay was immunoSEQ multiplex PCR. The sample has more than 2,500 clones; 27% are singletons. The sample was normal lung tissue next to the tumor, taken before any cancer treatment. These receptor sequences come from a female donor over 55 with stage I squamous cell lung carcinoma. Each CDR3 is given with its conserved first and last residue. Each record gives: CDR3 DNA, CDR3 protein, clone size, D gene, J gene, V gene. D genes are given only for firm matches. Size tells how often a clone was seen (once, few, many) or the class of an expanded clone, and some rows leave it out.

cdr3_nt: TGTGCCAGTAGGGACAGTAGCCTCTACGAGCAGTACTTC
cdr3_aa: CASRDSSLYEQYF
clone_size: few
d_call: -
j_call: TRBJ2-7
v_call: TRBV19

cdr3_nt: TGTGCCAGCAGTGGGCAGGGAAGGGGCAACACTGAAGCTTTCTTT
cdr3_aa: CASSGQGRGNTEAFF
clone_size: few
d_call: -
j_call: TRBJ1-1
v_call: TRBV9

cdr3_nt: TGTGCCAGCAGTTACTCTTCTGGGGACCCCCAGTACTTC
cdr3_aa: CASSYSSGDPQYF
clone_size: -
d_call: -
j_call: TRBJ2-5
v_call: TRBV6-8

cdr3_nt: TGCGCCAGCAGCTACCACCTACAAGGGGTCACTGAAGCTTTCTTT
cdr3_aa: CASSYHLQGVTEAFF
clone_size: -
d_call: -
j_call: TRBJ1-1
v_call: TRBV4-1

cdr3_nt: TGCAGCGTTGAAGATCCCAGGACTGTCTGGAATGAGCAGTTCTTC
cdr3_aa: CSVEDPRTVWNEQFF
clone_size: -
d_call: -
j_call: TRBJ2-1
v_call: TRBV29-1

cdr3_nt: TGTGCCAGCTCACGGGAGACCTCCTACGAGCAGTACTTC
cdr3_aa: CASSRETSYEQYF
clone_size: -
d_call: -
j_call: TRBJ2-7
v_call: TRBV18

cdr3_nt: TGTGCCAGCAGCTCAGGGCCCGGGACAGCCGACTACGAGCAGTACTTC
cdr3_aa: CASSSGPGTADYEQYF
clone_size: few
d_call: TRBD1
j_call: TRBJ2-7
v_call: TRBV11-3

cdr3_nt: TGCGCCAGCAGTTCGAGTCCCGGGACAGGGGGGGACGGCTACACCTTC
cdr3_aa: CASSSSPGTGGDGYTF
clone_size: -
d_call: TRBD1
j_call: TRBJ1-2
v_call: TRBV5-1

cdr3_nt: TGTGCCAGCAGCCCGGGGGACTTCTTCAACACAGATACGCAGTATTTT
cdr3_aa: CASSPGDFFNTDTQYF
clone_size: -
d_call: -
j_call: TRBJ2-3
v_call: TRBV11-3

cdr3_nt: TGTGCCAGCAGCCCGGTCCACAATGAGCAGTTCTTC
cdr3_aa: CASSPVHNEQFF
clone_size: few
d_call: -
j_call: TRBJ2-1
v_call: TRBV28

cdr3_nt: TGTGCCAGCACCGAGGGGCCAGGGGTGGTGGAGACCCAGTACTTC
cdr3_aa: CASTEGPGVVETQYF
clone_size: few
d_call: -
j_call: TRBJ2-5
v_call: TRBV9

cdr3_nt: TGTGCCAGCAGCGTAGGGCTAGCGGGAGGATTGGAGGAGCTGTTTTTT
cdr3_aa: CASSVGLAGGLEELFF
clone_size: few
d_call: TRBD2
j_call: TRBJ2-2
v_call: TRBV9

cdr3_nt: TGCAGCGTTGTTCTTGGACAATCTGGAAACACCATATATTTT
cdr3_aa: CSVVLGQSGNTIYF
clone_size: once
d_call: -
j_call: TRBJ1-3
v_call: TRBV29-1

cdr3_nt: TGTGCCAGCAGCAAAGGACTAGCGGGAGGGCCATCCTACGAGCAGTACTTC
cdr3_aa: CASSKGLAGGPSYEQYF
clone_size: large
d_call: TRBD2
j_call: TRBJ2-7
v_call: TRBV11-3

cdr3_nt: TGCGCCAGCAGCCACCGGGACAGGGGTTGGTACGACGAGCAGTACTTC
cdr3_aa: CASSHRDRGWYDEQYF
clone_size: few
d_call: -
j_call: TRBJ2-7
v_call: TRBV1

cdr3_nt: TGTGCCAGCAGTTCCCTTCCAAGGGGAAACACCATATATTTT
cdr3_aa: CASSSLPRGNTIYF
clone_size: few
d_call: -
j_call: TRBJ1-3
v_call: TRBV28

cdr3_nt: TGTGCCAGCAGTTCCGTGACAGGGACGGGCTACACCTTC
cdr3_aa: CASSSVTGTGYTF
clone_size: -
d_call: TRBD1
j_call: TRBJ1-2
v_call: TRBV6-8

cdr3_nt: TGTGCCAGCAGCCGGGGACAGTTAAATGAAAAACTGTTTTTT
cdr3_aa: CASSRGQLNEKLFF
clone_size: few
d_call: TRBD1
j_call: TRBJ1-4
v_call: TRBV11-3

cdr3_nt: TGTGCCAGCAGCTTAAGAGGGGGAGGCAATCAGCCCCAGCATTTT
cdr3_aa: CASSLRGGGNQPQHF
clone_size: few
d_call: -
j_call: TRBJ1-5
v_call: TRBV7-5

cdr3_nt: TGTGCCTGGAGTGAAGGCCGCGGAAATGAGCAGTTCTTC
cdr3_aa: CAWSEGRGNEQFF
clone_size: few
d_call: -
j_call: TRBJ2-1
v_call: TRBV30

cdr3_nt: TGTGCCAGCAGTCGAACCGGGGCCCCCTATGGCTACACCTTC
cdr3_aa: CASSRTGAPYGYTF
clone_size: -
d_call: -
j_call: TRBJ1-2
v_call: TRBV11-3

cdr3_nt: TGTGCCACCAGCAGACCTAGCGGGAGGGACAATGAGCAGTTCTTC
cdr3_aa: CATSRPSGRDNEQFF
clone_size: few
d_call: TRBD2
j_call: TRBJ2-1
v_call: TRBV15

cdr3_nt: TGTGCCAGTAGTATGCGGCCGAGGGACGGGGCAGAAGGTCAGCCCCAGCATTTT
cdr3_aa: CASSMRPRDGAEGQPQHF
clone_size: -
d_call: -
j_call: TRBJ1-5
v_call: TRBV19

cdr3_nt: TGTGCCAGCAGCTTGGGGGAATGGGACACTGAAGCTTTCTTT
cdr3_aa: CASSLGEWDTEAFF
clone_size: -
d_call: -
j_call: TRBJ1-1
v_call: TRBV11-3

cdr3_nt: TGTGCAAGTCGCTTAGGAAGCGGGAACACTGAAGCTTTCTTT
cdr3_aa: CASRLGSGNTEAFF
clone_size: large
d_call: -
j_call: TRBJ1-1
v_call: TRBV12-2

cdr3_nt: TGTGCCAGCAGTTCTACAGGCAATCAGCCCCAGCATTTT
cdr3_aa: CASSSTGNQPQHF
clone_size: few
d_call: -
j_call: TRBJ1-5
v_call: TRBV6-8

cdr3_nt: TGTGCCAGCAGCCCGACAGGGGGACGGGATGGCTACACCTTC
cdr3_aa: CASSPTGGRDGYTF
clone_size: medium-sized
d_call: TRBD1
j_call: TRBJ1-2
v_call: TRBV11-3

cdr3_nt: TGTGCCAGTAAAATTGGGGGAGGAAATGTAGATACGCAGTATTTT
cdr3_aa: CASKIGGGNVDTQYF
clone_size: -
d_call: -
j_call: TRBJ2-3
v_call: TRBV19

cdr3_nt: TGTGCCAGCTCCCAATCTGGCAGTGAGCAGTTCTTC
cdr3_aa: CASSQSGSEQFF
clone_size: -
d_call: -
j_call: TRBJ2-1
v_call: TRBV18

cdr3_nt: TGTGCCAGCAGTTCCCCCGGACGGGCAGACTACGAGCAGTACTTC
cdr3_aa: CASSSPGRADYEQYF
clone_size: -
d_call: -
j_call: TRBJ2-7
v_call: TRBV6-8

cdr3_nt: TGTGCCAGTAGAGTCTCCCGCACAGATACGCAGTATTTT
cdr3_aa: CASRVSRTDTQYF
clone_size: -
d_call: -
j_call: TRBJ2-3
v_call: TRBV19

cdr3_nt: TGTGCCAGCAGTTCCAAGGCCCCAGAGGGCTGGAGCAATCAGCCCCAGCATTTT
cdr3_aa: CASSSKAPEGWSNQPQHF
clone_size: -
d_call: -
j_call: TRBJ1-5
v_call: TRBV28

cdr3_nt: TGTGCCACCAGCAGAGACCTAGCGGGAGTGGGTACCGGGGAGCTGTTTTTT
cdr3_aa: CATSRDLAGVGTGELFF
clone_size: few
d_call: TRBD2
j_call: TRBJ2-2
v_call: TRBV15

cdr3_nt: TGTGCCAGTAGAACCGGCGGCGGGAACATTCAGTACTTC
cdr3_aa: CASRTGGGNIQYF
clone_size: -
d_call: -
j_call: TRBJ2-4
v_call: TRBV19

cdr3_nt: TGTGCCAGCAGCCAAGCCCTTGCGGGAGGGGTAGAGACCCAGTACTTC
cdr3_aa: CASSQALAGGVETQYF
clone_size: few
d_call: TRBD2
j_call: TRBJ2-5
v_call: TRBV11-3

cdr3_nt: TGTGCCAGCAGCTTGGGGGGGAACACCTATGGCTACACCTTC
cdr3_aa: CASSLGGNTYGYTF
clone_size: medium-sized
d_call: -
j_call: TRBJ1-2
v_call: TRBV11-3

cdr3_nt: TGTGCCAGCACCCCGGGACTAGCGGACCACAATGAGCAGTTCTTC
cdr3_aa: CASTPGLADHNEQFF
clone_size: -
d_call: TRBD2
j_call: TRBJ2-1
v_call: TRBV28

cdr3_nt: TGTGCCAGCAGCCCGTGGACTAGCACAGATACGCAGTATTTT
cdr3_aa: CASSPWTSTDTQYF
clone_size: few
d_call: -
j_call: TRBJ2-3
v_call: TRBV9

cdr3_nt: TGTGCCAGCAGCCCCGGACAGGGGGCAGATACGCAGTATTTT
cdr3_aa: CASSPGQGADTQYF
clone_size: medium-sized
d_call: TRBD1
j_call: TRBJ2-3
v_call: TRBV6-8

cdr3_nt: TGTGCCAGCAGAGGAGGGACTCTATACGAGCAGTACTTC
cdr3_aa: CASRGGTLYEQYF
clone_size: -
d_call: -
j_call: TRBJ2-7
v_call: TRBV9

cdr3_nt: TGTGCCTGTTGGGACTTTATGAACACCGGGGAGCTGTTTTTT
cdr3_aa: CACWDFMNTGELFF
clone_size: -
d_call: -
j_call: TRBJ2-2
v_call: TRBV30

cdr3_nt: TGTGCCTGGGCCCAGGGGGGGGCGCGGCTGGGGAGAACTGAAGCTTTCTTT
cdr3_aa: CAWAQGGARLGRTEAFF
clone_size: once
d_call: TRBD1
j_call: TRBJ1-1
v_call: TRBV30

cdr3_nt: TGTGCCAGCAGACAGTCCGCAGGGATCAATGAGCAGTTCTTC
cdr3_aa: CASRQSAGINEQFF
clone_size: large
d_call: -
j_call: TRBJ2-1
v_call: TRBV11-3

cdr3_nt: TGTGCCACCAGCAGTTCCCTTCGGACCCGGCGAGATACGCAGTATTTT
cdr3_aa: CATSSSLRTRRDTQYF
clone_size: few
d_call: -
j_call: TRBJ2-3
v_call: TRBV15

cdr3_nt: TGTGCCAGCAGCCCCGGGACAGGGGTGTCCCAGCCCCAGCATTTT
cdr3_aa: CASSPGTGVSQPQHF
clone_size: few
d_call: TRBD1
j_call: TRBJ1-5
v_call: TRBV11-3

cdr3_nt: TGCAGCGTTGTTCCGTTCGACAGCAACACCGGGGAGCTGTTTTTT
cdr3_aa: CSVVPFDSNTGELFF
clone_size: -
d_call: -
j_call: TRBJ2-2
v_call: TRBV29-1

cdr3_nt: TGTGCCAGCTCCCACGGGGGGGAGATTTTTAACTATGGCTACACCTTC
cdr3_aa: CASSHGGEIFNYGYTF
clone_size: -
d_call: -
j_call: TRBJ1-2
v_call: TRBV18